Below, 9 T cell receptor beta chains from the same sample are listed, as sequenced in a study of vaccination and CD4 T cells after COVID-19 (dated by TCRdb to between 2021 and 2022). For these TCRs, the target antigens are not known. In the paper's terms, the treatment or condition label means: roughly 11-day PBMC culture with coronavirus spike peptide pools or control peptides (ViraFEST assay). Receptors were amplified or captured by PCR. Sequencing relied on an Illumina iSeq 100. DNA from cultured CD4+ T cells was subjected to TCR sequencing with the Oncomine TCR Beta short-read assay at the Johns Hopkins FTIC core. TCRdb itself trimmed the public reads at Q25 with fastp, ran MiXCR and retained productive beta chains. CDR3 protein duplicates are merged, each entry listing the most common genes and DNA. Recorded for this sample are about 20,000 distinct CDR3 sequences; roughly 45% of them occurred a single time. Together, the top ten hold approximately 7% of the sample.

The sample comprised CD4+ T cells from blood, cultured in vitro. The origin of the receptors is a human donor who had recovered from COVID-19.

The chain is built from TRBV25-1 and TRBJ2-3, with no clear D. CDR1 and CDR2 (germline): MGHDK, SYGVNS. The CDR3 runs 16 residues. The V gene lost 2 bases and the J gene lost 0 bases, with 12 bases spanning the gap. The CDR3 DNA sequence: TGTGCCAGCAGTGAAGGCCGAGCGACTAGCACAGATACGCAGTATTTT. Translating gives CASSEGRATSTDTQYF.

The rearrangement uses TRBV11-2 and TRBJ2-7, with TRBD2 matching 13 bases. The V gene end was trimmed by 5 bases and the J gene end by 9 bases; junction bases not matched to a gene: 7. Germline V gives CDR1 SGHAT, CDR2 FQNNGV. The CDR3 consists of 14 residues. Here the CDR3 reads CASSIGLAGVRQYF. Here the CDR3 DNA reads TGTGCCAGCAGCATAGGACTAGCGGGAGTACGGCAGTACTTC.

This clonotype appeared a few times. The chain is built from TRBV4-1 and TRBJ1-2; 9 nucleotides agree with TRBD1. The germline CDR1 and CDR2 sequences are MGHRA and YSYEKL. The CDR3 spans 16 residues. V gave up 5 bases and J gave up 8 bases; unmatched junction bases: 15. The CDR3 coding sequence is TGCGCCAGCAGCTTTGATACCGGGACAGGGTTGGGCGGCTACACCTTC. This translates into CASSFDTGTGLGGYTF.

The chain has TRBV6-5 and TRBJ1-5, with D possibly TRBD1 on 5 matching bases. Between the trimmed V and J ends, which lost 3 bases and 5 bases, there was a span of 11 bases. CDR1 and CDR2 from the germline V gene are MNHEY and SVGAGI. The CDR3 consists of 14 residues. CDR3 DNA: TGTGCCAGCAGTTATGCCCCAGGGCATCAGCCCCAGCATTTT. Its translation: CASSYAPGHQPQHF.

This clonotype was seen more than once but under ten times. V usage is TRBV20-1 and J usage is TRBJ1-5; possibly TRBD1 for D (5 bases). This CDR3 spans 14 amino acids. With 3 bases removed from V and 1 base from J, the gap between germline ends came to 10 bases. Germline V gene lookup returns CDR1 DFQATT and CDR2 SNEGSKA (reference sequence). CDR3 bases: TGCAGTGCTAGTTGGGGGACGAGCAATCAGCCCCAGCATTTT. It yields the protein CSASWGTSNQPQHF.

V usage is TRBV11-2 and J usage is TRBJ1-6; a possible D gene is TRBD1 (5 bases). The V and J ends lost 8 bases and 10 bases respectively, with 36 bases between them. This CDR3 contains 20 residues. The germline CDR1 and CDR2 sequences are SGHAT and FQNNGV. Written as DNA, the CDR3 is TGTGCCAGCTTCCCCGGCCCGAGGGGCAGAGGGGCGCAAAGGGGATCACCCCTCCACTTT. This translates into CASFPGPRGRGAQRGSPLHF.

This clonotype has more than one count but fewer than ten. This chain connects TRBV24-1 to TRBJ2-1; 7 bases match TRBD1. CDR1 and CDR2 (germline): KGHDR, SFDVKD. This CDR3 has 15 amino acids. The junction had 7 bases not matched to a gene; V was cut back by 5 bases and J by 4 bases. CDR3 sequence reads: CATSGTDRPYNEQFF. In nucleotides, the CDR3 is TGTGCCACCAGTGGAACGGACAGGCCATACAATGAGCAGTTCTTC.

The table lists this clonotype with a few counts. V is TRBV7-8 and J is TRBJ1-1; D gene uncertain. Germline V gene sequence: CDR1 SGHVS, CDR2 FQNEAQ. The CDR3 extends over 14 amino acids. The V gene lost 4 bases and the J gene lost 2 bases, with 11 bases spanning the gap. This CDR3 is CASSSVESNTEAFF. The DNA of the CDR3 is TGTGCCAGCAGCTCAGTTGAGTCCAACACTGAAGCTTTCTTT.

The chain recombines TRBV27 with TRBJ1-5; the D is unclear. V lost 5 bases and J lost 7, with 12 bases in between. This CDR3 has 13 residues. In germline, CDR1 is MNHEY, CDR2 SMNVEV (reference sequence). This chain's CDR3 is CASSLLDGQPQHF. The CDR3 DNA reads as TGTGCCAGCAGTCTCCTGGACGGGCAGCCCCAGCATTTT.